Listed here are 3 T cell receptor beta chains from one sample, sequenced in a study of blood T cell repertoires in COVID-19. The protocol was immunoSEQ multiplex PCR, while the TCRdb copy is restricted to in-frame clones and leaves out a portion. The sample lists about 210,000 clones, approximately 84% occurring once. Sequences were obtained from peripheral blood. These receptor sequences come from a woman between 45 and 60 years old with active or convalescent COVID-19.

Written as DNA, the CDR3 is TGTGCCAGCAGCATAAGACTAGCGGGGTACAATGAGCAGTTCTTC. This translates into CASSIRLAGYNEQFF. The genes are TRBV5-5 and TRBJ2-1, with TRBD2 matching 11 bases. Germline V gene data show CDR1 as SGHKS and CDR2 as YYEKEE (reference sequence). V shed 4 bases, J shed 4 bases, and the junction held 4 bases outside the gene matches. The length of the CDR3 is 15 residues. The whole variable domain, remainder taken from reference TRBV5-5 and TRBJ2-1, is DAGVTQSPTHLIKTRGQQVTLRCSPISGHKSVSWYQQVLGQGPQFIFQYYEKEERGRGNFPDRFSARQFPNYSSELNVNALLLGDSALYLCASSIRLAGYNEQFFGPGTRLTVL.

As for this clone: This sample also contains other DNA sequences that code for the same CDR3. This chain connects TRBV18 to TRBJ2-5, with TRBD1 as a possible D gene (6 bases). The V and J ends lost 3 bases and 2 bases respectively, with 7 bases between them. Germline V gene lookup returns CDR1 KGHSH and CDR2 LQKENI. The CDR3 covers 13 residues. The CDR3 DNA reads TGTGCCAGCTCACCCGGACAGCAAGAGACCCAGTACTTC. It encodes CASSPGQQETQYF.

The genes are TRBV19 and TRBJ1-1; TRBD1 matches 7 bases. J lost 10 bases, V lost 5 bases, and 10 bases had no gene match. Germline CDR1 is LNHDA and CDR2 is SQIVND (reference sequence). The CDR3 runs 13 residues. In DNA form, the CDR3 reads TGTGCCAGTAGTCAAAAAACAGGGGAAGGAGCTTTCTTT. Translated, it gives CASSQKTGEGAFF.